This T cell receptor beta chain was retrieved from a study of T cell repertoires in cytomegalovirus infection (dated by TCRdb to about 2019). The study in broad terms: Alongside well-studied HLA-B-restricted epitopes, the peptide stimulations were aimed at recently identified HLA-C-restricted CMV epitopes, whose presentation resists viral immunomodulation. The HLA type of each donor mattered for the analysis, because public TCR beta signatures pointed to carriage of CMV infection along with the matching HLA type. The paper as a whole reports these results and caveats: The ex vivo response was dominated by HLA-C-restricted CMV-specific TCR beta clonotypes, and the single most frequent clonotype in two of eight donors was supplied by these HLA-C-restricted clonotypes. In both this cohort and an independent cohort of approximately 350 donors, the cumulative frequency of public TCR beta family members distinguished carriers of CMV infection plus the relevant HLA type.

Sequencing relied on an Illumina HiSeq 1500. TCRdb ran its own pipeline on the public reads, namely fastp trimming at Q25 and MiXCR clone calling, and kept in-frame beta chains. Rows are combined by CDR3 protein, so each entry shows the most common genes and DNA. The sample contains about 63,000 distinct CDR3 sequences, 20% of them found a single time. Of the sample, around 72% falls within the top ten clones. This clonotype was observed a handful of times. This receptor's antigen is unknown. One junction end disagrees with the germline gene, perhaps due to a read error. The CDR3 sequence holds 15 residues, the cysteine and phenylalanine included. CDR3 DNA only is kept here, 45 bases in frame from base 1. CDR1 and CDR2 were assigned from the germline V gene as MGHRA and YSYEKL. What the treatment or condition label conveys for this sample: in vitro stimulation with specific CMV peptide epitopes to enrich CMV-specific T cells.

The sequence came from a human donor in good health (CMV status not recorded). Some clones in this sample may be carry-over from other donors' samples. Sequenced material: CD8+ T cells from cultured PBMCs, taken from culture after CMV antigen stimulation. The rearranged segments are TRBV4-1 and TRBJ1-1; the D segment cannot be called with confidence. The DNA sequence is TGCGCCAGCAGCCAAGAGGACGGCTCGAACTCTGAAGCTTTCTTT. It codes for CASSQEDGSNSEAFF.